The 8 T cell receptor beta chains presented below share a single source sample, sequenced in a study of CD8 T cells in Susac syndrome. The RNA input was roughly 0.45 to 1 ug, and it was reverse transcribed with random hexamers. MiXCR, applied by TCRdb to the immunoSEQ multiplex PCR reads, yields one record per CDR3 protein. The sample has about 81,000 distinct CDR3 sequences, over 85% seen once. The source material was CD8+ T cells from PBMCs. The receptors were gathered from a human donor with Susac syndrome.

The chain links TRBV7-7 to TRBJ2-1, with 13 nucleotides matching TRBD2. V trimming: 4 bases; J trimming: 8 bases; junction bases outside the gene matches: 5. Germline V CDR1 and CDR2: SSHAT, FNYEAQ (reference sequence). The CDR3 consists of 15 residues. The CDR3 DNA sequence: TGTGCCAGCAGCTCGGGACTAGCGGGGTACGATGAGCAGTTCTTC. Amino acid sequence: CASSSGLAGYDEQFF.

The chain joins TRBV18 to TRBJ2-5; no clear D gene. From germline, CDR1 is KGHSH and CDR2 LQKENI. The CDR3 spans 14 residues. V gave up 2 bases and J gave up 2 bases, with 9 bases separating them. The CDR3 region is CASSPTSEQETQYF. CDR3 nucleotides: TGTGCCAGCTCACCAACCAGCGAACAAGAGACCCAGTACTTC.

This sequence joins TRBV27 and TRBJ1-1; the D is unclear. This CDR3 contains 13 residues. Germline loops: CDR1 MNHEY, CDR2 SMNVEV (reference sequence). V was pared by 6 bases and J by 1 base, with 9 bases between. The CDR3 coding sequence is TGTGCCAGCAGGTCGACTGAGAACACTGAAGCTTTCTTT. Its translation is CASRSTENTEAFF.

The CDR3 nucleotides are TGTGCCAGCAGTTTATCTCTTCAGCCCCAGCATTTT. It translates to CASSLSLQPQHF. This chain links TRBV12-3 or TRBV12-4 with TRBJ1-5; D unresolved. The CDR3 contains 12 residues. Trimming left V 2 bases short and J 6 bases short, with 5 bases between.

This clonotype was recorded only once. This rearrangement joins TRBV30 to TRBJ2-7, with D possibly matching TRBD2 (6 bases). This CDR3 region has 13 residues. Per the germline V gene, CDR1 is GTSNPN and CDR2 is SVGIG (reference sequence). V gave up 2 bases and J gave up 6 bases, with 14 bases separating them. CDR3 sequence (DNA): TGTGCCTGGAGTCTGTTAGCGGAGGGCGAGCAGTACTTC. As protein: CAWSLLAEGEQYF. The complete variable domain, with remaining parts taken from reference TRBV30 and TRBJ2-7, reads SQTIHQWPATLVQPVGSPLSLECTVEGTSNPNLYWYRQAAGRGLQLLFYSVGIGQISSEVPQNLSASRPQDRQFILSSKKLLLSDSGFYLCAWSLLAEGEQYFGPGTRLTVT.

The V gene is TRBV12-3 or TRBV12-4, the J gene TRBJ2-5; 12 bases match TRBD2. V shed 4 bases and J 4 bases; nucleotides not matched to a gene: 4. This CDR3 has 15 residues. CDR3 DNA sequence: TGTGCCAGCAGTTCTAGCGGGAGGGGCGCAGAGACCCAGTACTTC. Its protein is CASSSSGRGAETQYF.

The CDR3 DNA reads as TGTGCCAGTAGCCCAGACAGTTACGAGCAGTACTTC. It specifies CASSPDSYEQYF. V usage is TRBV19 and J usage is TRBJ2-7; D perhaps matches TRBD1 (5 bases). Germline V gene data show CDR1 as LNHDA and CDR2 as SQIVND (reference sequence). This CDR3 has 12 amino acids. Trimming removed 6 bases at V and 4 bases at J, with 10 bases between.

The V call is TRBV19, the J call TRBJ1-5; D unclear. The ends were cut back, 3 bases at V and 5 bases at J, with 14 bases in the middle. In germline, CDR1 is LNHDA, CDR2 SQIVND (reference sequence). The CDR3 extends over 15 amino acids. The CDR3 DNA sequence: TGTGCCAGTAGTATCGATAGGGAAGGCCATCAGCCCCAGCATTTT. Translation gives CASSIDREGHQPQHF.